The sequence of this T cell receptor (beta chain) was determined in a study of vaccination and CD4 T cells after COVID-19. Study background: At a median about 78 days (range 14 to 241) after dose two, post-vaccine samples were obtained. From HCoV-229E, HCoV-OC43, HCoV-NL63 and SARS-CoV-2, overlapping spike peptides were used to stimulate the cells.

On this clonotype: Its antigen is not known.

Study results and limitations: For convalescent patients, a median around 89% of reactive clones surfaced exclusively after vaccination.

The CDR3 totals 16 residues. Losses at the gene ends were 4 bases for V and 1 base for J; bases not matched to a gene: 7. From germline, CDR1 is SGHTA and CDR2 FQGTGA. An Oncomine TCR Beta short-read assay was used to sequence the DNA from cultured CD4+ T cells. TCRdb called the PCR reads again in MiXCR, with one record for every CDR3 protein. Here the sample spans over 20,000 distinct CDR3 sequences, around 43% being singletons. Described treatment: approximately 9-day PBMC culture with coronavirus spike peptide pools or control peptides (ViraFEST assay). V usage is TRBV7-3 and J usage is TRBJ2-3; TRBD2 agrees at 8 bases. The clonotype was recovered from a human donor who had recovered from COVID-19. The material sequenced was CD4+ T cells from blood, cultured in vitro. CDR3 bases: TGTGCCAGCAGCTCCCAACCGGGACTAGGCACAGATACGCAGTATTTT. Amino acid sequence: CASSSQPGLGTDTQYF.